One and the same sample provided the 23 T cell receptor beta chains below, sequenced in a study of cytomegalovirus exposure and HLA in healthy donors (dated by TCRdb to about 2017). The library was prepared using the immunoSEQ multiplex PCR assay. The multiplex PCR relied on a mix of 60 forward primers for TCR Vbeta segments and 13 reverse primers for TCR Jbeta segments. TCRdb's version of the immuneACCESS table is confined to in-frame rearrangements and falls short of the full clone set. An unresolved V gene accounts for under half of the shortfall where checked; the remainder is of unknown origin. Here the sample has around 93,000 clones; about 66% occur a single time. The ten top clones hold about 6% of the sample. Sequencing used PBMCs. The receptors were sampled from a boy younger than 18 in good health and CMV-seropositive.

The chain recombines TRBV7-3 with TRBJ2-1, with 11 nucleotides matching TRBD2. This CDR3 has 15 amino acids. Germline lookup yields CDR1 SGHTA and CDR2 FQGTGA. Trimming at V came to 5 bases and at J to 3 bases, leaving 3 bases not matched to a gene. This CDR3 reads CASSLLAGGYNEQFF. Here the CDR3 DNA reads TGTGCCAGCAGCCTCCTAGCGGGAGGCTACAATGAGCAGTTCTTC.

The CDR3 spells CASSAQRAISYEQYF. The CDR3 DNA is TGTGCCAGCAGTGCGCAGCGGGCCATCTCCTACGAGCAGTACTTC. V gene TRBV2 combines with J gene TRBJ2-7; TRBD2 is a possible D gene (6 bases). The CDR3 has 15 residues. V lost 4 bases and J 0 bases, leaving 13 bases between the germline ends. Per the germline V gene, CDR1 is SNHLY and CDR2 is FYNNEI. Full variable domain (outside the CDR3, taken from reference TRBV2 and TRBJ2-7): EPEVTQTPSHQVTQMGQEVILRCVPISNHLYFYWYRQILGQKVEFLVSFYNNEISEKSEIFDDQFSVERPDGSNFTLKIRSTKLEDSAMYFCASSAQRAISYEQYFGPGTRLTVT.

This sequence joins TRBV30 and TRBJ2-7; TRBD2 is a possible D gene (5 bases). Germline V gene data show CDR1 as GTSNPN and CDR2 as SVGIG (reference sequence). CDR3 length equals 14 residues. Trimming stripped 6 bases from V and 5 bases from J, with 20 bases between. The CDR3 protein is CACHPGGSRHEQYF. DNA of the CDR3: TGTGCCTGTCACCCCGGAGGCAGCCGTCACGAGCAGTACTTC.

This sequence joins TRBV29-1 and TRBJ1-2; D is possibly TRBD1 (6 bases). The CDR3 consists of 15 residues. V gave up 7 bases and J gave up 7 bases, with 25 bases separating them. Germline CDR1 is SQVTM and CDR2 is ANQGSEA. The CDR3 protein is CSDSWGLLDSGGYTF. The CDR3 DNA follows: TGCAGCGACTCCTGGGGCTTATTGGACAGCGGTGGCTACACCTTC.

The chain couples TRBV6-5 to TRBJ1-6; unclear D gene. There are 14 residues in the CDR3. Germline V gene lookup returns CDR1 MNHEY and CDR2 SVGAGI. V dropped 0 bases and J dropped 5 bases, with 5 bases sitting between them. The CDR3, as DNA: TGTGCCAGCAGTTACTCGGTAGATAATTCACCCCTCCACTTT. Residues: CASSYSVDNSPLHF.

The chain employs TRBV9 and TRBJ1-1, with a possible D match to TRBD1 (5 bases). Deletions cut 0 bases from V and 3 bases from J, with 6 bases between. The CDR3 sequence is 13 residues long. The V gene's germline CDR1 is SGDLS and CDR2 YYNGEE. The CDR3 sequence is CASSVVRDTEAFF. For the CDR3, the DNA is TGTGCCAGCAGCGTAGTCAGGGACACTGAAGCTTTCTTT. The complete variable domain, with remaining parts taken from reference TRBV9 and TRBJ1-1, reads DSGVTQTPKHLITATGQRVTLRCSPRSGDLSVYWYQQSLDQGLQFLIQYYNGEERAKGNILERFSAQQFPDLHSELNLSSLELGDSALYFCASSVVRDTEAFFGQGTRLTVV.

The chain combines TRBV19 with TRBJ1-4, with a tentative D call TRBD1 (5 bases). The CDR3 has 15 amino acids. Trimming cost V 3 bases and J 5 bases, with 13 bases left between them. The germline CDR1 and CDR2 sequences are LNHDA and SQIVND (reference sequence). CDR3 in amino acids: CASSIGFGGNEKLFF. The CDR3, as DNA: TGTGCCAGTAGTATTGGTTTCGGGGGAAATGAAAAACTGTTTTTT.

CDR3 residues: CASSSGCEQYF. CDR3 sequence (DNA): TGTGCCAGCAGCTCAGGGTGTGAGCAGTACTTC. The rearrangement links TRBV7-3 to TRBJ2-7, with D perhaps TRBD1 (5 bases). This CDR3 is 11 amino acids long. Per germline, CDR1 SGHTA and CDR2 FQGTGA. The V end was cut by 4 bases, the J end by 7 bases, with 8 bases between. The whole variable domain, filled in from reference TRBV7-3 and TRBJ2-7, reads GAGVSQTPSNKVTEKGKYVELRCDPISGHTALYWYRQSLGQGPEFLIYFQGTGAADDSGLPNDRFFAVRPEGSVSTLKIQRTERGDSAVYLCASSSGCEQYFGPGTRLTVT.

The rearrangement joins TRBV29-1 to TRBJ2-3; no definite D call. CDR1 is SQVTM and CDR2 is ANQGSEA in the germline V gene. The CDR3 totals 12 residues. The V gene lost 6 bases and the J gene lost 2 bases, with 9 bases spanning the gap. CDR3 in amino acids: CSVRGNTDTQYF. CDR3 DNA: TGCAGCGTCCGAGGAAACACAGATACGCAGTATTTT.

On this clone itself: Sequence at one end of the junction differs from germline and may be a read error. The chain carries TRBV6-5 and TRBJ1-6; 7 nucleotides line up with TRBD1. There are 13 residues in the CDR3. Germline V gene lookup returns CDR1 MNHEY and CDR2 SVGAGI. CDR3 sequence (DNA): TGTGCCAGCAGTTACCGAAAAGGGGGCCCCCTCAACTTT. Translating gives CASSYRKGGPLNF.

This clone was detected only once. CDR3 in DNA: TGTGCCAGCAGTGAAGTTTTGGGGACAGGTGCAGGGCCCCAGCATTTT. Its translation is CASSEVLGTGAGPQHF. This chain joins TRBV2 and TRBJ1-5; 8 bases fit TRBD1. V lost 1 base, J lost 9 bases, and 11 bases stayed unmatched. The CDR3 extends over 16 amino acids. Germline V gene sequence: CDR1 SNHLY, CDR2 FYNNEI.

This sequence joins TRBV11-2 and TRBJ2-3; 11 nucleotides match TRBD2. CDR1 and CDR2 from the germline V gene are SGHAT and FQNNGV. Unmatched junction bases numbered 7, after V lost 0 bases and J lost 11 bases. This CDR3 has 15 amino acids. CDR3 DNA: TGTGCCAGCAGCTTAGATGGGATAGCGGGAGGGGGGCAGTATTTT. Its protein product is CASSLDGIAGGGQYF.

The genes are TRBV19 and TRBJ2-5, with TRBD2 matching over 10 bases. Germline V gene data show CDR1 as LNHDA and CDR2 as SQIVND (reference sequence). V gave up 5 bases and J gave up 7 bases; unmatched junction bases: 10. The CDR3 is 15 residues long. For the CDR3, the DNA is TGTGCCAGTAGTCCCCGGACTAGCGGACAGGGGACCCAGTACTTC. Translation: CASSPRTSGQGTQYF.

V is TRBV7-9 and J is TRBJ1-1; no reliable D call. V was clipped by 2 bases and J by 4 bases, with 8 bases between them. The CDR3 consists of 13 residues. The germline gives CDR1 SEHNR, CDR2 FQNEAQ (reference sequence). The CDR3 reads CASSLLVGTEAFF. CDR3 DNA sequence: TGTGCCAGCAGCTTACTGGTCGGCACTGAAGCTTTCTTT.

The V and J genes are TRBV27 and TRBJ2-3; tentatively, D is TRBD2 (6 bases). This CDR3 comprises 14 residues. The V gene's germline CDR1 is MNHEY and CDR2 SMNVEV (reference sequence). V shed 2 bases and J shed 2 bases, with 8 bases lying between them. The CDR3, as DNA: TGTGCCAGCAGTTTAGGAGGGTTCACAGATACGCAGTATTTT. Amino acids: CASSLGGFTDTQYF.

This clone has more than one count but fewer than ten. The chain links TRBV7-2 to TRBJ1-6, with no clear D. Germline-derived CDR1 and CDR2 are SGHTA and FQGNSA. This CDR3 region has 13 residues. Trimming took off 2 bases at V and 9 bases at J, with 8 bases between the two ends. The CDR3 protein is CASSLRRGSPLHF. In DNA form, the CDR3 reads TGTGCCAGCAGCTTAAGGCGGGGTTCACCCCTCCACTTT. The full variable domain, in which reference TRBV7-2 and TRBJ1-6 provide the parts outside the CDR3, is GAGVSQSPSNKVTEKGKDVELRCDPISGHTALYWYRQSLGQGLEFLIYFQGNSAPDKSGLPSDRFSAERTGGSVSTLTIQRTQQEDSAVYLCASSLRRGSPLHFGNGTRLTVT.

This clone was seen a few times. The chain links TRBV6-5 to TRBJ2-3; 8 bases fit TRBD2. CDR3 length equals 15 residues. The trim removed 4 bases at V and 6 bases at J, leaving 9 bases unmatched. CDR1 is MNHEY, CDR2 SVGAGI, per germline. CDR3 sequence reads: CASSSLGLAMDTQYF. The DNA of the CDR3 is TGTGCCAGCAGTTCCCTAGGACTAGCTATGGATACGCAGTATTTT.

This clone has a single count. The chain is built from TRBV13 and TRBJ2-1, with unresolved D. In germline, CDR1 is PRHDT, CDR2 FYEKMQ (reference sequence). V lost 4 bases to trimming and J lost 6 bases, with 19 bases between them. The CDR3 extends over 16 amino acids. CDR3 nucleotides: TGTGCCAGCAGCTCCCGGGTCGACTTCCCGGGCAATGAGCAGTTCTTC. Its protein product is CASSSRVDFPGNEQFF. The variable domain in full, completed from reference TRBV13 and TRBJ2-1, reads AAGVIQSPRHLIKEKRETATLKCYPIPRHDTVYWYQQGPGQDPQFLISFYEKMQSDKGSIPDRFSAQQFSDYHSELNMSSLELGDSALYFCASSSRVDFPGNEQFFGPGTRLTVL.

V is TRBV6-1 and J is TRBJ1-1; 8 nucleotides line up with TRBD1. The V and J ends lost 7 bases and 7 bases, in that order; junction bases with no gene match: 8. The V gene's germline CDR1 is MNHNS and CDR2 SASEGT. CDR3 length: 13 amino acids. The chain's CDR3 is CASTGQADGEAFF. In nucleotides, the CDR3 is TGTGCCAGCACGGGACAGGCTGACGGTGAAGCTTTCTTT.

V usage is TRBV5-4 and J usage is TRBJ2-1; 11 bases line up with TRBD2. Germline loops: CDR1 SGHNT, CDR2 YYREEE (reference sequence). The CDR3 length is 14 residues. The junction had 4 bases not matched to a gene; V was cut back by 5 bases and J by 6 bases. This chain's CDR3 is CASRSGLAVNEQFF. The CDR3 nucleotides read TGTGCCAGCAGATCGGGACTAGCGGTCAATGAGCAGTTCTTC.

J is TRBJ2-7 and V is TRBV12-5; 9 bases agree with TRBD1. Germline loops: CDR1 LGHNT, CDR2 FRNRAP. The CDR3 runs 17 residues. V was pared by 0 bases and J by 7 bases, with 13 bases of the junction left unmatched. The CDR3 DNA reads TGTGCTAGTGGTTTGGTACCACCGGGACAGGGTACTCTTGAGCAGTACTTC. Protein sequence: CASGLVPPGQGTLEQYF.

The V gene is TRBV5-3, the J gene TRBJ2-3; 7 positions agree with TRBD2. TRBV5-3 is known as an ORF, though its function is uncertain. The CDR3 covers 14 residues. Losses at the gene ends were 0 bases for V and 5 bases for J; bases not matched to a gene: 3. The CDR3 bases are TGTGCCAGAAGCTTGGGACTAGCTGTAGATACGCAGTATTTT. Protein product: CARSLGLAVDTQYF.

Turning to this clone: One end of the junction fails to match germline, which may point to a read error. The J gene is TRBJ2-3, the V gene TRBV7-9; D is perhaps TRBD1 (6 bases). The CDR3 runs 16 residues. Germline V gives CDR1 SEHNR, CDR2 FQNEAQ (reference sequence). The CDR3 loop reads CASSPPGAVDTNTQYF. The CDR3 DNA reads TGTGCCAGCAGCCCCCCAGGGGCGGTGGACACAAATACGCAGTATTTT.